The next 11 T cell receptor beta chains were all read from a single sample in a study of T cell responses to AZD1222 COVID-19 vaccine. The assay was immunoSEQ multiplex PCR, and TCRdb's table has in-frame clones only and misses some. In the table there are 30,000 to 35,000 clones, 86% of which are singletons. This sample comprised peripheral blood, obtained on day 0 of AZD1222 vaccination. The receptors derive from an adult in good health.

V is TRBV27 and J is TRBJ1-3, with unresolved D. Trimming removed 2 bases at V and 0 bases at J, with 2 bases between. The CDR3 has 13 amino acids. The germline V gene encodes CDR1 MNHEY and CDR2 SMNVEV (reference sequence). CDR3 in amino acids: CASSLHSGNTIYF. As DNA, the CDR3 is TGTGCCAGCAGTTTACACTCTGGAAACACCATATATTTT.

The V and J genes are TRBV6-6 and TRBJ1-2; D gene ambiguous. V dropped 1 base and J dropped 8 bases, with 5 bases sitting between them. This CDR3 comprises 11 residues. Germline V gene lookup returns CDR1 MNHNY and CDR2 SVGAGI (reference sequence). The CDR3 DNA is TGTGCCAGCAGTTACTTGGGCGGCTACACCTTC. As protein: CASSYLGGYTF.

The CDR3 loop reads CASSGGVSYEQYF. The CDR3 region has the DNA TGTGCCAGTAGCGGGGGGGTCTCCTACGAGCAGTACTTC. The chain carries TRBV6-1 and TRBJ2-7, with TRBD2 matching over 11 bases. This CDR3 comprises 13 residues. Germline-derived CDR1 and CDR2 are MNHNS and SASEGT. V lost 9 bases to trimming and J lost 0 bases; unmatched junction nucleotides: 1.

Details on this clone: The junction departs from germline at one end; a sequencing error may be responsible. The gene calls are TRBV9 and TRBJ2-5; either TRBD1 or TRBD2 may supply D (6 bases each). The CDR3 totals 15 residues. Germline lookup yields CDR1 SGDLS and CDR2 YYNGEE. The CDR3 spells CARSVGAGGWETQYF. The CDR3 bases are TGTGCCCGCAGCGTCGGGGCCGGGGGCTGGGAGACCCAGTACTTC. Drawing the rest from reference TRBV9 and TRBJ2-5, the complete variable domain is DSGVTQTPKHLITATGQRVTLRCSPRSGDLSVYWYQQSLDQGLQFLIQYYNGEERAKGNILERFSAQQFPDLHSELNLSSLELGDSALYFCARSVGAGGWETQYFGPGTRLLVL.

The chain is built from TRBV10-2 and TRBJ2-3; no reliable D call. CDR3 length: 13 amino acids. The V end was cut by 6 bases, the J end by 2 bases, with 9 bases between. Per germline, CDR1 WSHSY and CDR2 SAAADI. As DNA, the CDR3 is TGCGCCAGCAGGGCAAGCAACACAGATACGCAGTATTTT. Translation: CASRASNTDTQYF.

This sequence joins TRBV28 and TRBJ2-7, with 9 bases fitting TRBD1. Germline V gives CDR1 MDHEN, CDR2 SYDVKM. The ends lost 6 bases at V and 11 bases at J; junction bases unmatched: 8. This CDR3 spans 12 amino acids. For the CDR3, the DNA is TGTGCCAGCAGACTCCGACAGGGGGAAAAGTACTTC. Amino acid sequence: CASRLRQGEKYF. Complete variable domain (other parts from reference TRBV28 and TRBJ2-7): DVKVTQSSRYLVKRTGEKVFLECVQDMDHENMFWYRQDPGLGLRLIYFSYDVKMKEKGDIPEGYSVSREKKERFSLILESASTNQTSMYLCASRLRQGEKYFGPGTRLTVT.

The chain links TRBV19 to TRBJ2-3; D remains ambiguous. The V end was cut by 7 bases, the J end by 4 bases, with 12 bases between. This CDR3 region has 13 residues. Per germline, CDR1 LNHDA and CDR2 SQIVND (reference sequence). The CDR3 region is CASMGWKADTQYF. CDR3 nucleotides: TGTGCCAGTATGGGGTGGAAGGCAGATACGCAGTATTTT.

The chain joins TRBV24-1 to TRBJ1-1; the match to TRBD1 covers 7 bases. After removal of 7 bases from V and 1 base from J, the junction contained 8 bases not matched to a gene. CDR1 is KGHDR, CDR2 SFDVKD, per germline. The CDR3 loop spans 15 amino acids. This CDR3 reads CATRGDDRANTEAFF. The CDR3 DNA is TGTGCCACCAGGGGAGACGACAGGGCGAACACTGAAGCTTTCTTT.

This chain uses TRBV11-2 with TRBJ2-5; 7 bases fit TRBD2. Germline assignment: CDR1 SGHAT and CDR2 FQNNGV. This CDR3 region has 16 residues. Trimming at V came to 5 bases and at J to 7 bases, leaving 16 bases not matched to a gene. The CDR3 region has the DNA TGTGCCAGCAGCCGCCAGGTTAACCGGGGGGTGGGGACCCAGTACTTC. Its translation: CASSRQVNRGVGTQYF. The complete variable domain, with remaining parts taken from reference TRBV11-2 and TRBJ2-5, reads EAGVAQSPRYKIIEKRQSVAFWCNPISGHATLYWYQQILGQGPKLLIQFQNNGVVDDSQLPKDRFSAERLKGVDSTLKIQPAKLEDSAVYLCASSRQVNRGVGTQYFGPGTRLLVL.

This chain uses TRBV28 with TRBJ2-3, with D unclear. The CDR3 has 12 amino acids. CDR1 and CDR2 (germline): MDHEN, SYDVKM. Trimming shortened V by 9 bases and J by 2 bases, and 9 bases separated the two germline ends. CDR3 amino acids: CASSSTTDTQYF. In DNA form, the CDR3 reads TGTGCCAGTTCCAGTACCACAGATACGCAGTATTTT.

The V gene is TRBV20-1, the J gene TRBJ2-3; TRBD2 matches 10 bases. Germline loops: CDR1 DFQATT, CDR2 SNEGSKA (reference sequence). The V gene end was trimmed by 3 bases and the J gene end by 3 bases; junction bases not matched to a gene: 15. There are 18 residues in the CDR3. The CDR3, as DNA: TGCAGTGCTAGTCCTCAGGGAGCGGGAGGGCCCAAGACAGATACGCAGTATTTT. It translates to CSASPQGAGGPKTDTQYF.